This TCR beta chain was observed in a study of glioma-infiltrating T cells. This clonotype was seen repeatedly, ten times or more. TCR alpha and beta CDR3 regions were amplified from RNA using iRepertoire nested multiplex PCR. TCRdb ran MiXCR on the multiplex PCR reads and lists one entry per CDR3 protein. The table includes about 180,000 distinct CDR3 sequences, roughly 45% detected once. The source of this sequence is a human donor with low-grade glioma or glioblastoma, undergoing nonglioma brain surgery, or in good health (not recorded which). Specimen: glioma tissue, nonneoplastic brain tissue, or PBMCs (not recorded which).

The CDR3 is CASSLWGNAYEQYF. The CDR3 nucleotides read TGTGCCAGCAGTTTATGGGGTAACGCCTACGAGCAGTACTTC. V and J are TRBV27 and TRBJ2-7; D gene unclear. CDR1 MNHEY and CDR2 SMNVEV come from the germline V gene (reference sequence). Trimming took 1 base from V and 2 from J, leaving 9 bases between them. The CDR3 spans 14 residues.